The 8 T cell receptor beta chains reported below all come from one sample, sequenced in a study of T cell changes during pregnancy in multiple sclerosis. Using immunoSEQ multiplex PCR, the repertoire was profiled, and TCRdb retains in-frame clones only, with some absent. The sample has roughly 72,000 clones, roughly 90% seen once; the top ten hold about 1%. Here the sequenced sample was peripheral blood, taken in the first trimester of pregnancy. The origin of the receptors is a female donor in good health, enrolled as a control in a pregnancy study.

The chain joins TRBV30 to TRBJ1-4, with D possibly being TRBD1 (6 bases). The V end lost 3 bases, the J end lost 5 bases, and 16 bases lay between the germline ends. CDR3 length: 15 amino acids. Germline V gives CDR1 GTSNPN, CDR2 SVGIG (reference sequence). CDR3 loop: CAWRDRQAGNEKLFF. The CDR3 region has the DNA TGTGCCTGGAGGGATCGACAGGCTGGGAATGAAAAACTGTTTTTT. Drawing the rest from reference TRBV30 and TRBJ1-4, the complete variable domain is SQTIHQWPATLVQPVGSPLSLECTVEGTSNPNLYWYRQAAGRGLQLLFYSVGIGQISSEVPQNLSASRPQDRQFILSSKKLLLSDSGFYLCAWRDRQAGNEKLFFGSGTQLSVL.

The chain uses TRBV6-5 and TRBJ2-5; 10 bases are shared with TRBD2. The V gene's germline CDR1 is MNHEY and CDR2 SVGAGI. The CDR3 runs to 16 residues. The V segment lost 2 bases and the J segment 4 bases; nucleotides outside the gene matches: 7. The CDR3 loop reads CASSYLAGAGGETQYF. CDR3 bases: TGTGCCAGCAGTTACCTAGCGGGGGCAGGAGGAGAGACCCAGTACTTC.

J is TRBJ1-1 and V is TRBV18; D is uncertain. Trimming stripped 2 bases from V and 3 bases from J, with 13 bases between. The V gene's germline CDR1 is KGHSH and CDR2 LQKENI. This CDR3 region has 15 residues. The CDR3 nucleotides read TGTGCCAGCTCACCATCTCGGTCGGCGGACACTGAAGCTTTCTTT. It is translated as CASSPSRSADTEAFF.

The chain couples TRBV28 to TRBJ2-7; 8 bases fit TRBD1. The CDR3 has 15 amino acids. Germline CDR1 is MDHEN and CDR2 is SYDVKM. V shed 4 bases, J shed 4 bases, and the junction held 9 bases outside the gene matches. The CDR3 region has the DNA TGTGCCAGCAGTTCCAACAGGGGGATACAGTACGAGCAGTACTTC. This translates into CASSSNRGIQYEQYF.

The chain is built from TRBV5-6 and TRBJ2-2; 9 bases align to TRBD1. Per the germline V gene, CDR1 is SGHDT and CDR2 is YYEEEE. With 5 bases clipped from V and 5 bases from J, the junction kept 4 bases outside the gene matches. The CDR3 runs 14 residues. The CDR3 is CASRRDRVTGELFF. CDR3 DNA sequence: TGTGCCAGCAGACGGGACAGGGTGACCGGGGAGCTGTTTTTT. Together with reference TRBV5-6 and TRBJ2-2, the CDR3 gives the full variable domain: DAGVTQSPTHLIKTRGQQVTLRCSPKSGHDTVSWYQQALGQGPQFIFQYYEEEERQRGNFPDRFSGHQFPNYSSELNVNALLLGDSALYLCASRRDRVTGELFFGEGSRLTVL.

J is TRBJ2-5 and V is TRBV6-1, with TRBD2 as a possible D gene (7 bases). Germline V CDR1 and CDR2: MNHNS, SASEGT. With 4 bases removed from V and 4 bases from J, the gap between germline ends came to 13 bases. The CDR3 contains 14 residues. The CDR3 loop reads CASSGGGSGETQYF. The CDR3 region has the DNA TGTGCCAGCAGTGGGGGGGGCTCGGGAGAGACCCAGTACTTC.

This chain uses TRBV7-2 with TRBJ1-2; 8 bases match TRBD1. With V trimmed by 4 bases and J by 4 bases, 2 bases remained unmatched. The CDR3 spans 13 residues. Germline V gene sequence: CDR1 SGHTA, CDR2 FQGNSA. DNA for the CDR3: TGTGCCAGCAGCTCGGACAGGGTCTATGGCTACACCTTC. Translating it yields CASSSDRVYGYTF.

V gene TRBV27 combines with J gene TRBJ2-7; 7 nucleotides align to TRBD2. V lost 6 bases and J lost 5; bases outside the gene matches: 7. The CDR3 is made up of 13 amino acids. CDR1 is MNHEY and CDR2 is SMNVEV in the germline V gene (reference sequence). The CDR3 protein is CASRVGGVDEQYF. CDR3 nucleotides: TGTGCCAGCAGAGTGGGGGGGGTCGACGAGCAGTACTTC.